Below are 25 T cell receptor beta chains sequenced from a single sample in a study of CD8 T cells in ankylosing spondylitis. From the 5' RACE reads, TCRdb called clonotypes with MiXCR, one entry per CDR3 protein. There are about 150,000 distinct CDR3 sequences in the sample; around a third occur only once, and over 5.5% lies in the top ten. Sequenced input: synovial fluid, either unsorted or a sorted T cell fraction (not recorded which). These receptors were obtained from a male donor with ankylosing spondylitis.

The chain links TRBV20-1 to TRBJ2-1; D gene ambiguous. Germline values: CDR1 DFQATT, CDR2 SNEGSKA (reference sequence). The V end lost 6 bases, the J end lost 7 bases, and 16 bases lay between the germline ends. The CDR3 is 13 amino acids. This CDR3 reads CSAATGLGNEQFF. The CDR3 DNA sequence: TGCAGTGCCGCAACCGGGCTGGGGAATGAGCAGTTCTTC.

Note on this clonotype: Germline and junction disagree at one end, which may indicate a read error. The CDR3 region has the DNA TGTTCCAGCAGCCCCGGGACTAGCGGGGTCACAGATACGCAGTATTTT. The encoded protein is CSSSPGTSGVTDTQYF. The chain recombines TRBV3-1 with TRBJ2-3; 13 nucleotides align to TRBD2. Germline V gene data show CDR1 as LGHDT and CDR2 as YNNKEL (reference sequence). The CDR3 sequence is 16 residues long.

This chain links TRBV6-4 with TRBJ1-5; possibly TRBD1 for D (6 bases). The CDR3 has 14 amino acids. Germline CDR1 and CDR2: MRHNA and SNTAGT. Trimming removed 8 bases from V and 4 bases from J, with 15 bases in between. The CDR3 reads CASHPTGENQPQHF. The CDR3 nucleotides read TGTGCCAGCCACCCGACAGGCGAAAATCAGCCCCAGCATTTT.

The V and J genes are TRBV5-6 and TRBJ1-2, with a possible D match to TRBD1 (5 bases). Germline V gene lookup returns CDR1 SGHDT and CDR2 YYEEEE. The V gene lost 5 bases and the J gene lost 4 bases, with 18 bases spanning the gap. The CDR3 sequence is 15 residues long. The CDR3: CASRSEPREIYGYTF. CDR3 bases: TGTGCCAGCAGATCTGAACCCAGGGAGATCTATGGCTACACCTTC.

In nucleotides, the CDR3 is TGCAGTGCTAGAGGTCGGGGCTCTTACAATGAGCAGTTCTTC. Its protein is CSARGRGSYNEQFF. This chain connects TRBV20-1 to TRBJ2-1; D may match TRBD1 or TRBD2 (5 bases each). The CDR3 contains 14 residues. CDR1 and CDR2 (germline): DFQATT, SNEGSKA (reference sequence). V gave up 1 base and J gave up 4 bases, with 11 bases separating them.

The chain employs TRBV6-1 and TRBJ1-5; 11 bases align to TRBD1. Trimming cost V 2 bases and J 5 bases; bases outside gene matches: 2. The CDR3 totals 15 residues. The germline V gene has CDR1 MNHNS and CDR2 SASEGT. Here the CDR3 DNA reads TGTGCCAGCAGTGAAAGGGACAGGGGGGATCAGCCCCAGCATTTT. It translates to CASSERDRGDQPQHF.

This clonotype has at least ten counts. V gene TRBV28 combines with J gene TRBJ2-2, with D unresolved. Germline CDR1 and CDR2: MDHEN and SYDVKM. The V end was cut by 6 bases, the J end by 1 base, with 9 bases between. The CDR3 is 14 amino acids. CDR3 protein: CASRTSRNTGELFF. The CDR3 coding sequence is TGTGCCAGCAGGACATCTAGGAACACCGGGGAGCTGTTTTTT. The whole variable domain, filled in from reference TRBV28 and TRBJ2-2, reads DVKVTQSSRYLVKRTGEKVFLECVQDMDHENMFWYRQDPGLGLRLIYFSYDVKMKEKGDIPEGYSVSREKKERFSLILESASTNQTSMYLCASRTSRNTGELFFGEGSRLTVL.

In DNA, the CDR3 is TGTGCCAGCTTACCTACAAGGACAGGGAATACTGAAGCTTTCTTT. This gives the protein CASLPTRTGNTEAFF. The chain joins TRBV2 to TRBJ1-1, with 8 bases matching TRBD1. This CDR3 contains 15 residues. The J segment lost 5 bases and the V segment lost 8 bases, leaving 13 bases of the junction unmatched. The germline V gene encodes CDR1 SNHLY and CDR2 FYNNEI.

On this clonotype itself: This may stem from a read error, because a much larger clone lies one nucleotide away. The V and J genes are TRBV6-1 and TRBJ1-2, with TRBD1 matching over 7 bases. The CDR3 extends over 13 amino acids. From germline, CDR1 is MNHNS and CDR2 SASEGT. CDR3 DNA: TGTGCCAGCAGTGTCGGGACAGCCTATGCCTACACCTTC. This sequence encodes CASSVGTAYAYTF.

The J gene is TRBJ2-1, the V gene TRBV5-1, with D tentatively TRBD2 (5 bases). The V gene lost 3 bases and the J gene lost 6 bases, with 16 bases spanning the gap. This CDR3 has 15 residues. Germline CDR1 and CDR2: SGHRS and YFSETQ. The CDR3 DNA reads TGCGCCAGCAGCTCGACCGGGATTAAACTCAATGAGCAGTTCTTC. Protein product: CASSSTGIKLNEQFF.

The J gene is TRBJ1-5, the V gene TRBV2; no reliable D call. CDR3 length equals 13 residues. Germline V gene lookup returns CDR1 SNHLY and CDR2 FYNNEI. Trimming stripped 8 bases from V and 2 bases from J, with 10 bases between. Here the CDR3 DNA reads TGTGCCAGCGAGGCCCAGGGCAATCAGCCCCAGCATTTT. This gives the protein CASEAQGNQPQHF.

The chain carries TRBV24-1 and TRBJ1-2; possible D gene TRBD1, 5 bases. Trimming removed 4 bases from V and 2 bases from J, with 10 bases in between. Germline V lookup: CDR1 KGHDR, CDR2 SFDVKD. CDR3 length: 14 amino acids. Here the CDR3 reads CATSESNRNYGYTF. In DNA form, the CDR3 reads TGTGCCACCAGTGAATCGAACAGGAACTATGGCTACACCTTC.

A note on this clonotype: An end of the junction differs from the germline gene, which may be a read error. This rearrangement joins TRBV28 to TRBJ2-1, with 7 positions matching TRBD1. CDR1 and CDR2 from the germline V gene are MDHEN and SYDVKM. The CDR3 sequence is 15 residues long. CDR3 nucleotides: TGTGGCAGCAGATCAGACAGGGATTTCTACAATGAGCAGTTCTTC. Translated, it gives CGSRSDRDFYNEQFF.

This clonotype came up many times. The V gene is TRBV7-9, the J gene TRBJ2-1, with D perhaps matching TRBD2 (7 bases). Germline assignment: CDR1 SEHNR and CDR2 FQNEAQ (reference sequence). The V end was cut by 3 bases, the J end by 14 bases, with 17 bases between. The CDR3 is made up of 13 amino acids. Written as DNA, the CDR3 is TGTGCCAGCAGCTTCCGAGGGGGGGATGAAGAGTTCTTC. Protein product: CASSFRGGDEEFF.

The genes are TRBV2 and TRBJ1-4; possible D gene TRBD1, 5 bases. V was shortened by 8 bases and J by 6 bases, with 16 bases between the two germline ends. The CDR3 has 14 amino acids. CDR1 SNHLY and CDR2 FYNNEI come from the germline V gene. The CDR3 sequence: CASGGWSLDEKLFF. The DNA of the CDR3 is TGTGCCAGCGGGGGATGGAGTCTTGATGAAAAACTGTTTTTT.

To note about this clonotype: An end of the junction does not agree with germline; a read error may underlie this. The chain employs TRBV5-6 and TRBJ2-1; TRBD1 is a possible D gene (5 bases). Germline V gene lookup returns CDR1 SGHDT and CDR2 YYEEEE. The CDR3 length is 16 residues. As DNA, the CDR3 is TGTGCCAGCAGGTTGGTGGGCGGCAGGGCAATCAATGAGCAGTTCTTC. The encoded protein is CASRLVGGRAINEQFF.

CDR3 loop: CSGSNSYEQYF. The CDR3 DNA reads as TGCAGTGGGTCTAACTCCTACGAGCAGTACTTC. This chain joins TRBV20-1 and TRBJ2-7; D ambiguous. Germline CDR1 is DFQATT and CDR2 is SNEGSKA (reference sequence). The CDR3 extends over 11 amino acids. The V end was cut by 7 bases, the J end by 0 bases, with 7 bases between.

V is TRBV5-8 and J is TRBJ1-2; D is unclear. CDR3 size: 16 residues. Trimming took 2 bases from V and 2 from J, leaving 16 bases between them. Germline CDR1 and CDR2: SGHTS and YDEGEE. The CDR3 DNA reads as TGTGCCAGCAGCTTTTTTTCGCAGGCGATAAACTATGGCTACACCTTC. Translating gives CASSFFSQAINYGYTF.

This clonotype was recorded at least ten times. The chain couples TRBV6-1 to TRBJ1-2; 8 bases align to TRBD1. The CDR3 runs to 15 residues. V shed 5 bases, J shed 6 bases, and the junction held 11 bases outside the gene matches. Looked up from germline, CDR1 is MNHNS and CDR2 is SASEGT. Written as DNA, the CDR3 is TGTGCCAGCAGTCCTCATCAGACAGGGGATCATGGCTACACCTTC. Residues: CASSPHQTGDHGYTF.

The rearrangement uses TRBV15 and TRBJ2-7; 10 bases fit TRBD1. Germline CDR1 is LNHNV and CDR2 is YYDKDF (reference sequence). The V segment lost 2 bases and the J segment 9 bases; nucleotides outside the gene matches: 1. The CDR3 has 12 residues. The CDR3 loop reads CATSRRDRGQYF. The CDR3 DNA reads TGTGCCACCAGCAGAAGGGACAGGGGGCAGTACTTC.

This chain uses TRBV28 with TRBJ2-4; 12 bases match TRBD1. V was clipped by 10 bases and J by 7 bases; unmatched bases: 2. Germline loops: CDR1 MDHEN, CDR2 SYDVKM. This CDR3 region has 12 residues. The CDR3 DNA follows: TGTGCCACGGGGACAGGGGGCAACATTCAGTACTTC. Its translation is CATGTGGNIQYF.

This clonotype was detected a few times. The chain links TRBV12-5 to TRBJ1-2, with 7 bases fitting TRBD1. The length of the CDR3 is 12 residues. V trimming: 7 bases; J trimming: 9 bases; junction bases outside the gene matches: 8. Germline lookup yields CDR1 LGHNT and CDR2 FRNRAP. CDR3 protein: CASASGGNRYTF. For the CDR3, the DNA is TGTGCTAGTGCCTCAGGGGGTAATCGCTACACCTTC.

In its sample, this clonotype was seen a few times. The chain uses TRBV6-6 and TRBJ1-1, with D hard to call. CDR3 length: 13 amino acids. The germline gives CDR1 MNHNY, CDR2 SVGAGI (reference sequence). The germline V and J ends were trimmed by 2 bases and 11 bases, with 15 bases remaining between them. The CDR3 coding sequence is TGTGCCAGCAGTTACACCCTCTGGTCGGGGGCTTTCTTT. Translating gives CASSYTLWSGAFF.

The V call is TRBV7-8, the J call TRBJ1-6; D uncertain. CDR1 SGHVS and CDR2 FQNEAQ come from the germline V gene. V was shortened by 2 bases and J by 8 bases, with 4 bases between the two germline ends. The CDR3 runs 12 residues. The CDR3 bases are TGTGCCAGCAGCTTACCCTATTCACCCCTCCACTTT. This gives the protein CASSLPYSPLHF.

By proportion, this clonotype is medium-sized. The V gene is TRBV20-1, the J gene TRBJ2-3, with 11 bases identical to TRBD2. The junction had 8 bases not matched to a gene; V was cut back by 6 bases and J by 6 bases. The CDR3 spans 14 residues. Germline CDR1 reads DFQATT; CDR2 reads SNEGSKA (reference sequence). The CDR3 reads CSAVAGGPRDTQYF. CDR3 DNA: TGCAGTGCCGTAGCGGGAGGGCCAAGGGATACGCAGTATTTT.